This T cell receptor beta chain stems from a study of T cell repertoires in cytomegalovirus infection. As concerns this clonotype: The antigen remains undetermined.

CDR3 length equals 15 residues. The V segment lost 5 bases and the J segment 5 bases; nucleotides outside the gene matches: 8. The germline V gene encodes CDR1 MDHEN and CDR2 SYDVKM. Via MiXCR, TCRdb re-called the reads, giving one row per CDR3 protein. Counted here are about 500,000 distinct CDR3 sequences, roughly a third occurring once; the ten biggest clones make up around a sixth. The chain links TRBV28 to TRBJ2-5; TRBD1 matches at 10 bases. The receptor comes from a human donor in good health (CMV status not recorded). Some clones in this sample may be carry-over from other donors' samples. The sample consisted of cultured PBMCs, taken from culture after CMV antigen stimulation. CDR3 in amino acids: CASSNRQGARETQYF. CDR3 nucleotide sequence: TGTGCCAGCAGTAATCGACAGGGGGCGAGGGAGACCCAGTACTTC.